The 4 T cell receptor beta chains reported below all come from one sample, sequenced in a study of blood T cell repertoires in COVID-19. Measured with immunoSEQ multiplex PCR; TCRdb has only the in-frame clones, and not every one. This table holds some 250,000 clones, 80% to 85% found once. Material: peripheral blood. The receptors stem from a woman aged 60-75 years with active or convalescent COVID-19.

The V gene is TRBV19, the J gene TRBJ2-3, with D uncertain. The germline CDR1 and CDR2 sequences are LNHDA and SQIVND (reference sequence). The CDR3 sequence is 15 residues long. The ends were cut back, 5 bases at V and 2 bases at J, with 14 bases in the middle. Written as DNA, the CDR3 is TGTGCCAGTAGTCCAACAAACCTCCTCACAGATACGCAGTATTTT. It specifies CASSPTNLLTDTQYF.

The rearrangement uses TRBV10-1 and TRBJ1-4, with 7 bases matching TRBD1. Germline CDR1 and CDR2: WNHNN and SYGVQD (reference sequence). V was clipped by 6 bases and J by 1 base; unmatched bases: 8. CDR3 length: 16 amino acids. CDR3 protein: CASRLLTGETNEKLFF. CDR3 nucleotides: TGCGCCAGCAGGCTCCTCACAGGGGAAACTAATGAAAAACTGTTTTTT.

This rearrangement joins TRBV30 to TRBJ2-7; 7 bases are shared with TRBD2. The CDR3 totals 13 residues. With V trimmed by 5 bases and J by 3 bases, 7 bases remained unmatched. The germline V gene has CDR1 GTSNPN and CDR2 SVGIG (reference sequence). The CDR3, as DNA: TGTGCCTGGGGGGGGGACTCAGGCTACGAGCAGTACTTC. It specifies CAWGGDSGYEQYF.

V and J are TRBV18 and TRBJ2-1; 10 bases match TRBD2. There are 16 residues in the CDR3. CDR1 is KGHSH and CDR2 is LQKENI in the germline V gene. Germline trimming cut 4 bases from V and 1 base from J; bases unmatched to any gene: 4. The CDR3 is CASSRGTSVSYNEQFF. For the CDR3, the DNA is TGTGCCAGCTCACGCGGGACTAGCGTGTCCTACAATGAGCAGTTCTTC.